These T cell receptor beta chains were read from a single sample in a study of shared clonotypes between healthy human individuals. Sequenced by immunoSEQ multiplex PCR; TCRdb stores in-frame clones only, minus some. The data hold some 2.3 million clones, with roughly 93% observed a single time. Source material: naive CD4+ T cells from PBMCs. The receptors derive from a man between 18 and 35 years old in good health. Some clones in this sample may be carry-over from other donors' samples. Both conserved end residues are part of each CDR3. D genes are given only for firm matches. Size values are once, few and many counts, or a class for expanded clones, and some rows have none.

clone size	D gene	V gene	J gene	CDR3 protein	CDR3 DNA
.	.	TRBV5-6	TRBJ1-3	CASSILDGHVSGNTIYF	TGTGCCAGCAGCATATTGGACGGTCACGTCTCTGGAAACACCATATATTTT
.	TRBD1	TRBV11-3	TRBJ2-5	CASSLGFGQEQETQYF	TGTGCCAGCAGCTTAGGGTTTGGACAGGAACAAGAGACCCAGTACTTC
.	.	TRBV23-1	TRBJ2-7	CASSGGQFYEQYF	TGCGCCAGCAGCGGTGGACAGTTCTACGAGCAGTACTTC
.	TRBD2	TRBV29-1	TRBJ2-1	CSVEDLQETSGYEQFF	TGCAGCGTTGAAGATCTTCAGGAGACTAGCGGCTATGAGCAGTTCTTC
.	.	TRBV4-2	TRBJ2-5	CASLQEGPAQETQYF	TGTGCCAGCCTCCAGGAGGGACCAGCCCAAGAGACCCAGTACTTC
.	TRBD1	TRBV5-1	TRBJ2-7	CASSDPRQGWEQYF	TGCGCCAGCAGCGACCCGAGACAGGGTTGGGAGCAGTACTTC
once	.	TRBV28	TRBJ2-7	CASSYLARSYEQYF	TGTGCCAGCAGTTACCTAGCGCGCTCCTACGAGCAGTACTTC
.	.	TRBV7-3	TRBJ2-2	CASSLKLSRNTGELFF	TGTGCCAGCAGCTTAAAGTTATCGAGGAACACCGGGGAGCTGTTTTTT
.	.	TRBV25-1	TRBJ1-6	CASNTLDRSDSPLHF	TGTGCCAGCAACACTCTTGACAGGTCTGACTCACCCCTCCACTTT
.	TRBD1	TRBV5-1	TRBJ1-5	CASSEGTGGQPQHF	TGCGCCAGCAGCGAAGGGACAGGGGGTCAGCCCCAGCATTTT
.	.	TRBV18	TRBJ1-4	CASSPGVTTNEKLFF	TGTGCCAGCTCACCAGGGGTCACAACTAATGAAAAACTGTTTTTT
.	TRBD1	TRBV29-1	TRBJ1-1	CSAQHRGQDTEAFF	TGCAGCGCCCAACACAGGGGGCAGGACACTGAAGCTTTCTTT
.	TRBD1	TRBV2	TRBJ1-1	CASSRQGQNTEAFF	TGTGCCAGCAGTAGACAGGGGCAAAACACTGAAGCTTTCTTT
.	.	TRBV19	TRBJ1-4	CASSIGTATNEKLFF	TGTGCCAGTAGTATAGGGACAGCAACTAATGAAAAACTGTTTTTT
.	.	TRBV27	TRBJ2-7	CASSLRVLAEQYF	TGTGCCAGCAGTTTGCGCGTACTAGCCGAGCAGTACTTC
.	TRBD1	TRBV27	TRBJ2-3	CASRRQGPDTQYF	TGTGCCAGCAGGAGACAGGGCCCAGATACGCAGTATTTT
.	TRBD1	TRBV12-5	TRBJ2-1	CASGRSGTGLLDEQFF	TGTGCTAGTGGTCGCTCCGGGACAGGCCTTTTAGATGAGCAGTTCTTC
.	.	TRBV6-1	TRBJ1-1	CASSDPRALERRARAFF	TGTGCCAGCAGTGATCCAAGGGCACTTGAGAGGAGGGCTCGAGCTTTCTTT
.	.	TRBV11-2	TRBJ2-2	CASSKSGLGTGELFF	TGTGCCAGCAGCAAATCGGGTCTTGGGACCGGGGAGCTGTTTTTT
.	.	TRBV30	TRBJ2-1	CAWSWLAKNEQFF	TGTGCCTGGAGCTGGTTAGCGAAAAATGAGCAGTTCTTC
once	.	TRBV5-1	TRBJ2-2	CASSFRALNTGELFF	TGCGCCAGCAGCTTCCGGGCCTTGAACACCGGGGAGCTGTTTTTT
.	TRBD1	TRBV5-1	TRBJ2-5	CASSLRGQPEETQYF	TGCGCCAGCAGCCTAAGGGGACAGCCCGAAGAGACCCAGTACTTC
.	.	TRBV5-1	TRBJ2-1	CASSLATSYNEQFF	TGCGCCAGCAGCCTGGCGACCTCCTACAATGAGCAGTTCTTC
.	.	TRBV18	TRBJ2-3	CASSPPSKDTQYF	TGTGCCAGCTCGCCGCCCTCGAAAGATACGCAGTATTTT
once	.	TRBV7-9	TRBJ2-5	CASSRDLGETQYF	TGTGCCAGCTCTAGGGATTTAGGAGAGACCCAGTACTTC
once	.	TRBV7-3	TRBJ2-1	CASSIGAAPDEQFF	TGTGCCAGCTCTATAGGAGCAGCACCCGATGAGCAGTTCTTC
.	.	TRBV30	TRBJ2-6	CAWGQSGANVLTF	TGTGCCTGGGGACAGTCTGGGGCCAACGTCCTGACTTTC
.	.	TRBV6-1	TRBJ2-5	CASSQRRAGGETQYF	TGTGCCAGCAGTCAAAGACGGGCGGGTGGAGAGACCCAGTACTTC
.	TRBD1	TRBV7-9	TRBJ2-5	CASSLRQGIGETQYF	TGTGCCAGCAGCCTAAGACAGGGGATAGGGGAGACCCAGTACTTC
.	.	TRBV20-1	TRBJ2-7	CSAFGAGEQYF	TGCAGCGCATTTGGGGCTGGCGAGCAGTACTTC
.	.	TRBV20-1	TRBJ2-1	CSARGENEQFF	TGCAGTGCTAGAGGGGAGAATGAGCAGTTCTTC
.	.	TRBV5-1	TRBJ2-1	CASSLEGSPTYNEQFF	TGCGCCAGCAGCTTGGAAGGCAGTCCCACCTACAATGAGCAGTTCTTC
.	TRBD1	TRBV10-3	TRBJ1-4	CAISDRDREKLFF	TGTGCCATCAGTGACCGGGACAGAGAAAAACTGTTTTTT
.	TRBD2	TRBV5-6	TRBJ2-3	CASSPGLAGPDTQYF	TGTGCCAGCAGCCCTGGACTAGCGGGACCAGATACGCAGTATTTT
.	.	TRBV7-9	TRBJ1-2	CASSAEGGVGYTF	TGTGCCAGCAGCGCAGAAGGGGGAGTTGGCTACACCTTC
.	TRBD2	TRBV9	TRBJ2-2	CASSVRALAGEWGNTGELFF	TGTGCCAGCAGCGTTCGTGCACTAGCGGGAGAGTGGGGGAACACCGGGGAGCTGTTTTTT
.	.	TRBV5-6	TRBJ2-7	CASSFPSAIGYDEQYF	TGTGCCAGCAGCTTCCCGTCGGCGATAGGGTACGACGAGCAGTACTTC